The 23 T cell receptor beta chains in this list originate from one sample, sequenced in a study of identifying expanded T cells in peripheral blood. Libraries were prepared by immunoSEQ multiplex PCR; TCRdb keeps only in-frame clonotypes and omits some of them. The repertoire holds roughly 84,000 clones, with around nine tenths as singletons. Sequenced sample: blood. These receptors were obtained from a person between 18 and 70 years old in good health.

V is TRBV7-8 and J is TRBJ2-7, with 11 bases that match TRBD2. This CDR3 has 15 amino acids. In germline, CDR1 is SGHVS, CDR2 FQNEAQ. V was pared by 5 bases and J by 1 base, with 4 bases of the junction left unmatched. CDR3 sequence (DNA): TGTGCCAGCAGCCTGCGACTAGCGGGGTCCTACGAGCAGTACTTC. Its protein product is CASSLRLAGSYEQYF.

This chain links TRBV5-1 with TRBJ1-1; 8 bases map to TRBD1. With 1 base clipped from V and 7 bases from J, the junction kept 9 bases outside the gene matches. There are 15 residues in the CDR3. The germline V gene has CDR1 SGHRS and CDR2 YFSETQ. Here the CDR3 DNA reads TGCGCCAGCAGCTTGATTGGCAGGGGGCAGGGTGAAGCTTTCTTT. Its protein is CASSLIGRGQGEAFF.

The chain carries TRBV11-3 and TRBJ2-1; D is possibly TRBD1 (6 bases). The CDR3 loop spans 16 amino acids. Trimming removed 0 bases at V and 7 bases at J, with 16 bases between. CDR1 and CDR2 (germline): SGHNT, YENEEA. CDR3 loop: CASSLDTTGTRNEQFF. CDR3 nucleotide sequence: TGTGCCAGCAGCTTAGATACCACCGGGACAAGGAATGAGCAGTTCTTC.

The chain couples TRBV9 to TRBJ1-4, with unresolved D. The V gene lost 0 bases and the J gene lost 4 bases, with 10 bases spanning the gap. Germline assignment: CDR1 SGDLS and CDR2 YYNGEE. This CDR3 has 15 amino acids. The CDR3 nucleotides are TGTGCCAGCAGCGTAGAGGGCAGAATTAATGAAAAACTGTTTTTT. It is translated as CASSVEGRINEKLFF.

This chain links TRBV19 with TRBJ2-1; 11 nucleotides align to TRBD2. The CDR3 contains 18 residues. V was pared by 1 base and J by 3 bases, with 8 bases of the junction left unmatched. Germline V gene data show CDR1 as LNHDA and CDR2 as SQIVND (reference sequence). CDR3 loop: CASSIVGTSGSFYNEQFF. CDR3 DNA sequence: TGTGCCAGTAGTATAGTTGGGACTAGCGGATCCTTCTACAATGAGCAGTTCTTC.

J is TRBJ1-2 and V is TRBV13, with 7 positions matching TRBD1. The CDR3 spans 14 residues. Germline V CDR1 and CDR2: PRHDT, FYEKMQ (reference sequence). V was clipped by 4 bases and J by 4 bases; unmatched bases: 6. CDR3 bases: TGTGCCAGCAGCTCCCTGGGACAGACCTATGGCTACACCTTC. Its protein product is CASSSLGQTYGYTF.

As DNA, the CDR3 is TGTGCCAGCAGCGTACAACAACTAGCAAACACCGGGGAGCTGTTTTTT. Translation: CASSVQQLANTGELFF. This chain connects TRBV9 to TRBJ2-2, with D possibly TRBD2 on 6 matching bases. The length of the CDR3 is 16 residues. Germline V gene sequence: CDR1 SGDLS, CDR2 YYNGEE. V was cut by 1 base and J by 2 bases, with 12 bases left in between.

The rearrangement links TRBV7-7 to TRBJ2-3; 9 bases are a match to TRBD1. The germline V gene encodes CDR1 SSHAT and CDR2 FNYEAQ (reference sequence). The CDR3 length is 14 residues. The V segment lost 3 bases and the J segment 6 bases; nucleotides outside the gene matches: 4. This CDR3 reads CASSLGTGLDTQYF. DNA of the CDR3: TGTGCCAGCAGCTTGGGGACAGGGTTGGATACGCAGTATTTT.

V gene TRBV18 combines with J gene TRBJ2-2; D is perhaps TRBD1 (6 bases). V gave up 1 base and J gave up 1 base, with 13 bases separating them. CDR3 size: 17 residues. Germline V gives CDR1 KGHSH, CDR2 LQKENI. The DNA for the CDR3 is TGTGCCAGCTCACCACGGCAGGGGCGCGGGAACACCGGGGAGCTGTTTTTT. Its protein product is CASSPRQGRGNTGELFF. Full variable domain (missing parts from reference TRBV18 and TRBJ2-2): NAGVMQNPRHLVRRRGQEARLRCSPMKGHSHVYWYRQLPEEGLKFMVYLQKENIIDESGMPKERFSAEFPKEGPSILRIQQVVRGDSAAYFCASSPRQGRGNTGELFFGEGSRLTVL.

The J gene is TRBJ2-1, the V gene TRBV27, with TRBD2 as a possible D gene (5 bases). The germline V and J ends were trimmed by 6 bases and 7 bases, with 10 bases remaining between them. The CDR3 has 12 residues. Germline assignment: CDR1 MNHEY and CDR2 SMNVEV (reference sequence). The CDR3 loop reads CASSLGRNEQFF. CDR3 bases: TGTGCCAGCAGCCTGGGGAGAAATGAGCAGTTCTTC.

The chain employs TRBV19 and TRBJ2-5, with D uncertain. This CDR3 is 13 amino acids long. Trimming left V 5 bases short and J 4 bases short, with 11 bases between. Germline assignment: CDR1 LNHDA and CDR2 SQIVND (reference sequence). CDR3 sequence: CASSSPDVETQYF. The CDR3 DNA reads as TGTGCCAGTAGTTCACCGGACGTAGAGACCCAGTACTTC. Based on the CDR3 plus reference TRBV19 and TRBJ2-5, the full variable domain is DGGITQSPKYLFRKEGQNVTLSCEQNLNHDAMYWYRQDPGQGLRLIYYSQIVNDFQKGDIAEGYSVSREKKESFPLTVTSAQKNPTAFYLCASSSPDVETQYFGPGTRLLVL.

CDR3 sequence: CASSLLTAEQPQHF. In DNA form, the CDR3 reads TGTGCCAGCAGCCTCCTGACAGCGGAGCAGCCCCAGCATTTT. The V and J genes are TRBV7-2 and TRBJ1-5; possibly TRBD1 for D (5 bases). This CDR3 comprises 14 residues. V shed 5 bases and J shed 7 bases, with 15 bases lying between them. The germline gives CDR1 SGHTA, CDR2 FQGNSA.

V usage is TRBV27 and J usage is TRBJ2-7, with 9 bases identical to TRBD1. Trimming at V came to 8 bases and at J to 3 bases, leaving 8 bases not matched to a gene. This CDR3 spans 14 amino acids. The V gene's germline CDR1 is MNHEY and CDR2 SMNVEV (reference sequence). The CDR3 spells CASSRRDRDYEQYF. The CDR3 DNA sequence: TGTGCCAGCTCCCGCCGGGACAGGGACTACGAGCAGTACTTC.

This rearrangement joins TRBV18 to TRBJ1-1; TRBD1 agrees at 7 bases. Per germline, CDR1 KGHSH and CDR2 LQKENI. V lost 2 bases, J lost 0 bases, and 0 bases stayed unmatched. This CDR3 spans 14 amino acids. CDR3 amino acids: CASSPGTVNTEAFF. In DNA, the CDR3 is TGTGCCAGCTCACCAGGGACAGTGAACACTGAAGCTTTCTTT.

The chain links TRBV5-1 to TRBJ2-3; D may be TRBD1 (5 bases). This CDR3 spans 19 amino acids. V lost 0 bases and J 2 bases, leaving 22 bases between the germline ends. Germline V gene lookup returns CDR1 SGHRS and CDR2 YFSETQ. The CDR3, as DNA: TGCGCCAGCAGCTTGGCGACCCTGATAGGGCAGGGAATCACAGATACGCAGTATTTT. Translation: CASSLATLIGQGITDTQYF.

The CDR3 here is CASSLYPATEGIGELFF. The CDR3 DNA follows: TGCGCCAGCAGCTTGTATCCGGCGACCGAGGGTATAGGGGAACTGTTTTTT. The V call is TRBV5-1, the J call TRBJ1-4; D might be TRBD1 (5 bases). The length of the CDR3 is 17 residues. Germline CDR1 is SGHRS and CDR2 is YFSETQ. V was shortened by 1 base and J by 12 bases, with 25 bases between the two germline ends.

The V call is TRBV2, the J call TRBJ2-5; the match to TRBD1 covers 7 bases. The V gene's germline CDR1 is SNHLY and CDR2 FYNNEI. The CDR3 is 13 residues long. V was clipped by 8 bases and J by 2 bases; unmatched bases: 5. The CDR3, as DNA: TGTGCCAGCGGAAGACAGGGACAAGAGACCCAGTACTTC. Its translation is CASGRQGQETQYF.

The rearrangement joins TRBV27 to TRBJ2-1, with D tentatively TRBD1 (5 bases). Germline V CDR1 and CDR2: MNHEY, SMNVEV (reference sequence). The CDR3 has 16 amino acids. The V end lost 5 bases, the J end lost 5 bases, and 19 bases lay between the germline ends. CDR3 region: CASSIPPRKGHNEQFF. The CDR3 DNA reads TGTGCCAGCAGTATCCCCCCCCGGAAGGGGCACAATGAGCAGTTCTTC.

V usage is TRBV4-1 and J usage is TRBJ1-5; tentative D call: TRBD1 (5 bases). There are 15 residues in the CDR3. Germline assignment: CDR1 MGHRA and CDR2 YSYEKL. V was clipped by 8 bases and J by 5 bases, with 19 bases between them. DNA of the CDR3: TGCGCCAGCGCCACGGACGCGGGGCGGGATCAGCCCCAGCATTTT. As protein: CASATDAGRDQPQHF.

Of note for this clone: Other nucleotide sequences in the sample specify the same CDR3. The chain has TRBV19 and TRBJ1-1; perhaps TRBD1 as D (5 bases). V lost 3 bases to trimming and J lost 1 base, with 9 bases between them. CDR1 and CDR2 from the germline V gene are LNHDA and SQIVND (reference sequence). The length of the CDR3 is 14 residues. As DNA, the CDR3 is TGTGCCAGTAGTATTGCGAGGGGGAACACTGAAGCTTTCTTT. As protein: CASSIARGNTEAFF.

The V and J genes are TRBV5-1 and TRBJ2-3; 11 bases agree with TRBD2. Germline CDR1 and CDR2: SGHRS and YFSETQ. J was trimmed by 6 bases and V by 0 bases; bases with no gene match: 6. The CDR3 extends over 16 amino acids. In nucleotides, the CDR3 is TGCGCCAGCAGCTTGGAAACTAGCGGGGGAGGGGATACGCAGTATTTT. Translation: CASSLETSGGGDTQYF. The full variable domain, completed using reference TRBV5-1 and TRBJ2-3, is KAGVTQTPRYLIKTRGQQVTLSCSPISGHRSVSWYQQTPGQGLQFLFEYFSETQRNKGNFPGRFSGRQFSNSRSEMNVSTLELGDSALYLCASSLETSGGGDTQYFGPGTRLTVL.

The chain uses TRBV10-3 and TRBJ1-2; 8 bases are shared with TRBD1. After removal of 4 bases from V and 6 bases from J, the junction contained 25 bases not matched to a gene. The CDR3 length is 20 residues. The germline gives CDR1 ENHRY, CDR2 SYGVKD. Here the CDR3 DNA reads TGTGCCATCAGTGCCCGCGGACAGGGAGTCACGAACTCCCAAGGGGATGGCTACACCTTC. Its translation: CAISARGQGVTNSQGDGYTF.

This clone came up once. This chain uses TRBV6-4 with TRBJ2-1, with 10 bases aligning to TRBD2. This CDR3 contains 15 residues. Unmatched junction bases numbered 7, after V lost 0 bases and J lost 11 bases. In germline, CDR1 is MRHNA, CDR2 SNTAGT. In nucleotides, the CDR3 is TGTGCCAGCAGTGACTCGGGGACTAGCGACGGTAAGCAGTTCTTC. Protein sequence: CASSDSGTSDGKQFF.